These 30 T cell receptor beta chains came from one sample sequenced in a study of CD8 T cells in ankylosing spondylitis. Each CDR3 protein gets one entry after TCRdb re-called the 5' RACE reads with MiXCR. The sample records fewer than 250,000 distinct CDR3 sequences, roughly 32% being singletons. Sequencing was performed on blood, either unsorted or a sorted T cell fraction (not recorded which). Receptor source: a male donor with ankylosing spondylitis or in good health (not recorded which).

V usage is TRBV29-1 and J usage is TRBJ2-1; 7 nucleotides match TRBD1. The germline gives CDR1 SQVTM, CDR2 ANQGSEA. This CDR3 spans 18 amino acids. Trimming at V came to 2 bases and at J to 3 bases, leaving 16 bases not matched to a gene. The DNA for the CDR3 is TGCAGCGTTGAAAGCCGGGGCCCCCGGGACAGAGTCTACAATGAGCAGTTCTTC. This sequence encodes CSVESRGPRDRVYNEQFF.

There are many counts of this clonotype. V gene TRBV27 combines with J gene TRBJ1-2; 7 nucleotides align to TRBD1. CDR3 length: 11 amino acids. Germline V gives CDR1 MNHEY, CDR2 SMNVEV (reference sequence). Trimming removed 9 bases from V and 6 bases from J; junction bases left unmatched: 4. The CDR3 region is CARTGRNGYTF. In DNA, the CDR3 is TGTGCCAGGACAGGGAGAAATGGCTACACCTTC.

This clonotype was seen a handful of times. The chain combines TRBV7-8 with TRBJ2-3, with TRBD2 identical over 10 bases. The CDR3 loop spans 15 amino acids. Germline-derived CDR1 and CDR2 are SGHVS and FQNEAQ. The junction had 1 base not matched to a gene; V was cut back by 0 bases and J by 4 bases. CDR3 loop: CASSLAGLASDTQYF. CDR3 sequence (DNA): TGTGCCAGCAGCTTAGCGGGACTAGCGTCAGATACGCAGTATTTT. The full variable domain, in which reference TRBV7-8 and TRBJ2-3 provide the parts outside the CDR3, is GAGVSQSPRYKVAKRGQDVALRCDPISGHVSLFWYQQALGQGPEFLTYFQNEAQLDKSGLPSDRFFAERPEGSVSTLKIQRTQQEDSAVYLCASSLAGLASDTQYFGPGTRLTVL.

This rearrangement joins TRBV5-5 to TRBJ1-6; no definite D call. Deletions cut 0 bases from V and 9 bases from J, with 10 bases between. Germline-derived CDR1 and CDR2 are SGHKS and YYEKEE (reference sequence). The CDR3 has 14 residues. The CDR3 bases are TGTGCCAGCAGCTTGGTAGGGAACACTTCACCCCTCCACTTT. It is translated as CASSLVGNTSPLHF.

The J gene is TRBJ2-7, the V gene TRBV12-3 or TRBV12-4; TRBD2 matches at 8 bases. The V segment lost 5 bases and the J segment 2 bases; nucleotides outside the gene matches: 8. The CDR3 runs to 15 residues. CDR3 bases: TGTGCCAGCAGTCCGGGGTTAGCGGGGACCTACGAGCAGTACTTC. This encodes CASSPGLAGTYEQYF.

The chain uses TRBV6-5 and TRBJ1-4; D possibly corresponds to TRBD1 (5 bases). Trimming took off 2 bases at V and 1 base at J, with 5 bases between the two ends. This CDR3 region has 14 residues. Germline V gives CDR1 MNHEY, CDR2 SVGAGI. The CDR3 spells CASSYGGTNEKLFF. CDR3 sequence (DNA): TGTGCCAGCAGTTACGGGGGAACTAATGAAAAACTGTTTTTT.

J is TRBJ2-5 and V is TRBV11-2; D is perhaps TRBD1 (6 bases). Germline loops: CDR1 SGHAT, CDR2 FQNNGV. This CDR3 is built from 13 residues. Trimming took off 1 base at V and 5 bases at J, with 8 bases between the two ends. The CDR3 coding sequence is TGTGCCAGCAGCTTAGGGACAGCGGAGACCCAGTACTTC. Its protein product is CASSLGTAETQYF.

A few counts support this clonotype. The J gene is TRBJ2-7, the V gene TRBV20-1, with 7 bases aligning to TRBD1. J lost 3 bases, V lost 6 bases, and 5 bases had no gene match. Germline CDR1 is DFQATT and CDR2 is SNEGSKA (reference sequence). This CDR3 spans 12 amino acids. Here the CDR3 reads CSARTGNYEQYF. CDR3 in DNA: TGCAGTGCGCGGACAGGAAACTACGAGCAGTACTTC.

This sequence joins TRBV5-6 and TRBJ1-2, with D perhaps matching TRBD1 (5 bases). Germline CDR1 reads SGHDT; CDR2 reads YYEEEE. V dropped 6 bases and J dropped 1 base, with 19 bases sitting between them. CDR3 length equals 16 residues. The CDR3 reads CASTIGGHKLNYGYTF. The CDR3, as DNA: TGTGCCAGCACCATTGGAGGACACAAACTTAACTATGGCTACACCTTC.

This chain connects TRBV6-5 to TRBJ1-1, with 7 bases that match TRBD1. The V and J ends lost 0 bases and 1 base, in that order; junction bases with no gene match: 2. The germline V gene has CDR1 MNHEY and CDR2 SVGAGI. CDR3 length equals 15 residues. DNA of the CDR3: TGTGCCAGCAGTTACTCGGGACAGTCGAACACTGAAGCTTTCTTT. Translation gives CASSYSGQSNTEAFF.

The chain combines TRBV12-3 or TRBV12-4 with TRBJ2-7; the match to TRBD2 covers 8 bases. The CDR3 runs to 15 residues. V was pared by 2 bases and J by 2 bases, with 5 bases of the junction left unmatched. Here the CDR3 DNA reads TGTGCCAGCAGTTTAATCGGGGGGGGGACCTACGAGCAGTACTTC. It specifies CASSLIGGGTYEQYF.

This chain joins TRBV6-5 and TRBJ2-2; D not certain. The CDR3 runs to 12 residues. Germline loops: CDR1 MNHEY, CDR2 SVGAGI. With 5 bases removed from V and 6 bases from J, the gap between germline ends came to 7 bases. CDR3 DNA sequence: TGTGCCAGCAGTCGCCTCCCCGGGGAGCTGTTTTTT. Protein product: CASSRLPGELFF.

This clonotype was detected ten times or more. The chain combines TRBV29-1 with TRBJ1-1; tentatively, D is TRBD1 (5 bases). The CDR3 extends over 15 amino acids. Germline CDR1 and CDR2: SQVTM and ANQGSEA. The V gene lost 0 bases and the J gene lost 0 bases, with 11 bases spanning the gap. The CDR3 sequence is CSVEDTQALNTEAFF. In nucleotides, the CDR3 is TGCAGCGTTGAAGATACACAGGCCTTGAACACTGAAGCTTTCTTT.

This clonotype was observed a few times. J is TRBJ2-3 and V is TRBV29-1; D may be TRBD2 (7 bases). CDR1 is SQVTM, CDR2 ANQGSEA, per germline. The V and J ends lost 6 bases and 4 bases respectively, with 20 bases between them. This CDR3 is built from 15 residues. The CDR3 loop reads CSVSWGGRAPDTQYF. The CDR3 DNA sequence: TGCAGCGTCTCATGGGGGGGGCGCGCCCCAGATACGCAGTATTTT.

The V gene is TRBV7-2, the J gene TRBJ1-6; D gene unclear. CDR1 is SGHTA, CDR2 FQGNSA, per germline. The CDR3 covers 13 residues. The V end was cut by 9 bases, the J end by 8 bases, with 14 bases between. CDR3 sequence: CARSESSYSPLHF. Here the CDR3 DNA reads TGTGCCAGGAGCGAGTCCAGTTATTCACCCCTCCACTTT.

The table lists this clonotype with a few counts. CDR3 DNA: TGTGCCAGCAGTGGCGACAGCAAGGGTCAGCCCCAGCATTTT. Translated, it gives CASSGDSKGQPQHF. This chain links TRBV12-3 or TRBV12-4 with TRBJ1-5; tentative D call: TRBD1 (5 bases). V was clipped by 5 bases and J by 6 bases, with 14 bases between them. The CDR3 runs to 14 residues.

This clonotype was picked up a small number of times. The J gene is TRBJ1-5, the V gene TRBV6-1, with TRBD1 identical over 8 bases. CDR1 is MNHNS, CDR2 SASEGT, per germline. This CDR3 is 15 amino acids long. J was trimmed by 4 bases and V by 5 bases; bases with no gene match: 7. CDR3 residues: CASSPAGTGNQPQHF. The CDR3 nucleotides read TGTGCCAGCAGTCCAGCCGGGACAGGAAATCAGCCCCAGCATTTT.

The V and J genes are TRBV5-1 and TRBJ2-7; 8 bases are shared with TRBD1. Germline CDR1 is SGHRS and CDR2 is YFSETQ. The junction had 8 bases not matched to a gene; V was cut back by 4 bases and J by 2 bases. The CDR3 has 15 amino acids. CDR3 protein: CASSPRQGLTYEQYF. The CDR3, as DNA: TGCGCCAGCAGCCCACGACAGGGGCTGACCTACGAGCAGTACTTC.

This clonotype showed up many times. This CDR3 reads CSARVSKNIQYF. CDR3 in DNA: TGCAGTGCTAGGGTGTCCAAAAACATTCAGTACTTC. This chain uses TRBV20-1 with TRBJ2-4; no clear D. In germline, CDR1 is DFQATT, CDR2 SNEGSKA (reference sequence). V was trimmed by 3 bases and J by 2 bases, leaving 5 bases between them. The CDR3 runs to 12 residues.

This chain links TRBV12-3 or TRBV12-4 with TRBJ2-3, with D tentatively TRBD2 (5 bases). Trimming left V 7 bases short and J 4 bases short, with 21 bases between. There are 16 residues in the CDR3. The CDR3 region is CASTDPLEAVADTQYF. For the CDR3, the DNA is TGTGCCAGCACCGACCCCCTAGAAGCGGTAGCAGATACGCAGTATTTT.

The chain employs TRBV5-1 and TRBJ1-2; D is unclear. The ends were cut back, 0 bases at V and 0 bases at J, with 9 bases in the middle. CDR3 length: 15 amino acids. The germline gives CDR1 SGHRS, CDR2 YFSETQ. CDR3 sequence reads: CASSLAATANYGYTF. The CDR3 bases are TGCGCCAGCAGCTTGGCAGCGACGGCTAACTATGGCTACACCTTC.

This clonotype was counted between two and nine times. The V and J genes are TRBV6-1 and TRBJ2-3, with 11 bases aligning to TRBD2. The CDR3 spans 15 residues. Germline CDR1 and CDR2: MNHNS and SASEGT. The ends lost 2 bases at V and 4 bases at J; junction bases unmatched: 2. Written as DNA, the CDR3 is TGTGCCAGCAGTGAACTAGCGGGGGGCGCAGATACGCAGTATTTT. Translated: CASSELAGGADTQYF.

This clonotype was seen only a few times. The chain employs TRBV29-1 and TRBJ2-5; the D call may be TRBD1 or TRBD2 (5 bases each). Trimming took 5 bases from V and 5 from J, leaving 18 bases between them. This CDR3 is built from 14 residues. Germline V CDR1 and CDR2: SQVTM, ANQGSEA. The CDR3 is CSVTHRDEGETQYF. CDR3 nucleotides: TGCAGCGTTACCCACCGGGACGAGGGGGAGACCCAGTACTTC.

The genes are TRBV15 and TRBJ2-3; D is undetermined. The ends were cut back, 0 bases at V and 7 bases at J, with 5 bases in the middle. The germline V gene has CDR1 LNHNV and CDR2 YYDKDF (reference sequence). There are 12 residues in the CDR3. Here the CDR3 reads CATSRDRNTQYF. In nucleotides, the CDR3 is TGTGCCACCAGCAGAGATAGGAATACGCAGTATTTT.

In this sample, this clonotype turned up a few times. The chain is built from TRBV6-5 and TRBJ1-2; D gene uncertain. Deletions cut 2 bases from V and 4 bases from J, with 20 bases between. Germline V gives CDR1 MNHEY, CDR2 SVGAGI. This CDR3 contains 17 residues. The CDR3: CASSYEGSLPLGYGYTF. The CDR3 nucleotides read TGTGCCAGCAGTTACGAAGGCAGTCTTCCCCTAGGCTATGGCTACACCTTC.

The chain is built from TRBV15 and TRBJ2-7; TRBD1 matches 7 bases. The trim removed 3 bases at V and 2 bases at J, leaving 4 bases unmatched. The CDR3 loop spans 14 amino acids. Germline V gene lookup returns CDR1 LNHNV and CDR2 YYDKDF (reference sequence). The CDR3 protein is CATSRTGSTYEQYF. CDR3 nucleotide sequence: TGTGCCACCAGCAGGACAGGGAGCACCTACGAGCAGTACTTC.

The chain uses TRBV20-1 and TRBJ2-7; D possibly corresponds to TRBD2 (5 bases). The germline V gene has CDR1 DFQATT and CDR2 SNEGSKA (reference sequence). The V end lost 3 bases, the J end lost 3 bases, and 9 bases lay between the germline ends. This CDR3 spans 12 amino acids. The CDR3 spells CSARGGFYEQYF. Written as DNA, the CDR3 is TGCAGTGCTAGGGGCGGGTTCTACGAGCAGTACTTC.

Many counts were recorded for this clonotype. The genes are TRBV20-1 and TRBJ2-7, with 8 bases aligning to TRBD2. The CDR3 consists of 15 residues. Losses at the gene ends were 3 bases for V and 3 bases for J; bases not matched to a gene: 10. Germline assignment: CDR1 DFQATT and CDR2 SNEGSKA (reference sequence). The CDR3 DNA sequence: TGCAGTGCTAGGCCCCGAGTAGCGGGGAGCTACGAGCAGTACTTC. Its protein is CSARPRVAGSYEQYF.

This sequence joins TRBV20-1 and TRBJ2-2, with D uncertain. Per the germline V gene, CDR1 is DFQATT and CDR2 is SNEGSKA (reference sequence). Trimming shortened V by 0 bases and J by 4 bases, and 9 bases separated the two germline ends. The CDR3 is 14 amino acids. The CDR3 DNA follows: TGCAGTGCTAGAGATGCGAGAGGCACCGGGGAGCTGTTTTTT. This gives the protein CSARDARGTGELFF.

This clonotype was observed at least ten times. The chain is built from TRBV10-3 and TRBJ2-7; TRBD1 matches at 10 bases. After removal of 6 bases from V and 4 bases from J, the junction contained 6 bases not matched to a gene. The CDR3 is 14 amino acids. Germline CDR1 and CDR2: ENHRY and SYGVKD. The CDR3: CAIRGTGAGYEQYF. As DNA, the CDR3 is TGTGCCATCAGAGGGACAGGGGCGGGTTACGAGCAGTACTTC.